A single T cell receptor beta chain is shown here with its context. This clonotype came up a few times. What antigen it recognizes has not been identified. Qualities for individual bases were not recorded, and no much larger clone is one base off. Synovial fluid samples were matched to blood samples from the same ankylosing spondylitis patients. The data derive from a study of CD8 T cells in ankylosing spondylitis (dated by TCRdb to about 2017). Notes on the research overall: T cell receptor beta repertoires were profiled in healthy donors and ankylosing spondylitis patients so that disease-linked TCR variants could be found. In total, the full study cohort was made up of approximately 99 healthy donors and approximately 24 ankylosing spondylitis patients. Samples of peripheral blood were taken, and for ankylosing spondylitis patients, synovial fluid was collected as well.

Overall results and qualifications from the work: According to the report, matched synovial fluid samples from ankylosing spondylitis patients were significantly enriched for the disease-linked clones. Blood from ankylosing spondylitis patients appeared to be characterized by a TCR beta motif composed of under 10 highly homologous amino acid variants. Some motif variants were previously reported in synovial fluid and blood of reactive arthritis patients, suggesting common disease-initiation mechanisms. A CD8+ phenotype was shown by the disease-linked clones, which were found at relatively low frequencies in peripheral blood.

CDR1 and CDR2 (LNHDA, SQIVND) derive from the germline V gene (reference sequence). The CDR3 goes from the cysteine to the phenylalanine over 14 residues. Of the read, only the CDR3 DNA is kept; its 42 bases are in frame from base 1. V and J are truncated by 0 bases and 6 bases respectively, leaving an intervening sequence of 8 bases. Sequencing instrument: Illumina HiSeq 2500. TCR beta libraries were prepared by quantitative 5'-RACE with molecular barcodes. From the authors' description of their analysis: Disease-linked TCR variants were identified with a new computational method built on a probabilistic model of VDJ rearrangement. The public reads were run again by TCRdb, first through fastp at Q25 and then through MiXCR, and only productive beta chains were kept. Entries that share a CDR3 protein sequence are merged under the most common genes and DNA. The authors' filters were not applied to this entry. This sample lists 150,000 to 200,000 distinct CDR3 sequences; 30% to 40% were detected once. 4.5% to 6% of the sample rests with the top ten.

The origin of this receptor is a male donor with ankylosing spondylitis. Sequencing input: synovial fluid, either unsorted or a sorted T cell fraction (not recorded which). Recombination joined TRBV19 with TRBJ2-2, with no confidently assigned D gene. Here is the DNA: TGTGCCAGTAGTATAGATTTCGCTTCCGGGGAGCTGTTTTTT. Translated, this is CASSIDFASGELFF.